Each of the 24 T cell receptor beta chains below was sequenced from the same sample in a study of T-cell memory formation after mild COVID-19. One entry per CDR3 protein results from TCRdb running MiXCR on the 5' RACE reads. Counted here are 350,000 to 450,000 distinct CDR3 sequences, about 15% occurring once; the ten biggest clones make up about 22%. The sample consisted of PBMCs or a T cell subset sorted from them (not recorded which). All receptors derive from a man aged 18 to 29 who had mild COVID-19 (a few samples of this study predate the infection). Cell type and time point are not known.

In this sample, this clonotype turned up many times. This chain uses TRBV7-2 with TRBJ2-2; the D is unclear. The CDR3 is 14 residues long. The germline V gene encodes CDR1 SGHTA and CDR2 FQGNSA. V dropped 1 base and J dropped 4 bases, with 7 bases sitting between them. The CDR3 nucleotides read TGTGCCAGCAGCTTAGGAGTTTCCACCGGGGAGCTGTTTTTT. Its translation: CASSLGVSTGELFF.

This clonotype was seen a few times. The chain recombines TRBV5-1 with TRBJ2-7, with 8 positions matching TRBD2. The ends lost 4 bases at V and 5 bases at J; junction bases unmatched: 8. The CDR3 totals 14 residues. Per germline, CDR1 SGHRS and CDR2 YFSETQ. Here the CDR3 reads CASSIRLAIHEQYF. The CDR3 DNA reads TGCGCCAGCAGCATTAGACTAGCGATACACGAGCAGTACTTC.

The chain recombines TRBV4-3 with TRBJ2-1; 10 bases agree with TRBD1. The CDR3 contains 19 residues. CDR1 and CDR2 (germline): LGHNA, YSLEER. V lost 1 base to trimming and J lost 8 bases; unmatched junction nucleotides: 17. CDR3 in DNA: TGCGCCAGCAGCCAAGTCGCTGCGTTTCTTTCCGGGACAGGGGATGAGCAGTTCTTC. Its translation: CASSQVAAFLSGTGDEQFF.

This clonotype has only a few counts. The chain carries TRBV6-5 and TRBJ2-7, with 8 nucleotides matching TRBD1. Germline values: CDR1 MNHEY, CDR2 SVGAGI. Unmatched junction bases numbered 10, after V lost 6 bases and J lost 3 bases. This CDR3 is built from 15 residues. CDR3 sequence reads: CASSPRQGMNYEQYV. Here the CDR3 DNA reads TGTGCCAGCAGCCCGAGACAGGGGATGAACTACGAGCAGTACGTC.

This clonotype was detected only a few times. DNA for the CDR3: TGTGCCAGCTCACCCCCCTATGGGGGCGCCTCTGAAGCTTTCTTT. Its protein is CASSPPYGGASEAFF. This chain links TRBV18 with TRBJ1-1; a possible D gene is TRBD1 (6 bases). Germline loops: CDR1 KGHSH, CDR2 LQKENI. The CDR3 consists of 15 residues. Between the trimmed V and J ends, which lost 3 bases and 6 bases, there was a span of 17 bases.

The V gene is TRBV18, the J gene TRBJ1-2, with D perhaps TRBD1 (5 bases). The CDR3 loop spans 14 amino acids. Trimming shortened V by 2 bases and J by 8 bases, and 15 bases separated the two germline ends. Germline V CDR1 and CDR2: KGHSH, LQKENI. For the CDR3, the DNA is TGTGCCAGCTCACCAATCGCCAGGGAGGGAGGCTACACCTTC. As protein: CASSPIAREGGYTF.

This clonotype was detected only a few times. The chain is built from TRBV4-2 and TRBJ2-1, with 14 bases fitting TRBD2. Germline trimming cut 5 bases from V and 3 bases from J; bases unmatched to any gene: 3. The CDR3 has 16 residues. CDR1 is LGHNA and CDR2 is YNFKEQ in the germline V gene. The CDR3 sequence is CASSAGLAGVYNEQFF. DNA for the CDR3: TGTGCCAGCAGCGCGGGACTAGCGGGGGTCTACAATGAGCAGTTCTTC.

This clonotype was counted at least ten times. The genes are TRBV4-1 and TRBJ2-1; D possibly uses TRBD1 or TRBD2 (5 bases each). CDR1 MGHRA and CDR2 YSYEKL come from the germline V gene. This CDR3 comprises 13 residues. V shed 1 base and J shed 4 bases, with 5 bases lying between them. For the CDR3, the DNA is TGCGCCAGCAGCCAAGGGGGGTACAATGAGCAGTTCTTC. This translates into CASSQGGYNEQFF.

This clonotype was observed a handful of times. The rearrangement joins TRBV6-1 to TRBJ2-5, with D possibly matching TRBD2 (6 bases). This CDR3 is built from 14 residues. Germline V gene lookup returns CDR1 MNHNS and CDR2 SASEGT. The V end lost 4 bases, the J end lost 2 bases, and 11 bases lay between the germline ends. In nucleotides, the CDR3 is TGTGCCAGCAGTGCGGGACTTGCGCAAGAGACCCAGTACTTC. It is translated as CASSAGLAQETQYF.

In this sample, this clonotype turned up many times. The chain is built from TRBV20-1 and TRBJ2-3; 8 positions agree with TRBD2. The CDR3 spans 15 residues. Unmatched junction bases numbered 8, after V lost 0 bases and J lost 6 bases. Germline loops: CDR1 DFQATT, CDR2 SNEGSKA (reference sequence). In DNA form, the CDR3 reads TGCAGTGCTAGAGATACTAGCGGAGCGCGGGATACGCAGTATTTT. Its protein product is CSARDTSGARDTQYF.

This clonotype was detected a few times. This chain links TRBV12-3 or TRBV12-4 with TRBJ1-1; D is unresolved. The CDR3 consists of 14 residues. V dropped 7 bases and J dropped 1 base, with 13 bases sitting between them. In DNA, the CDR3 is TGTGCCAGCACCCAGACACGGCCGAACACTGAAGCTTTCTTT. Translating gives CASTQTRPNTEAFF.

The sample holds a few counts of this clonotype. V and J are TRBV20-1 and TRBJ1-2, with D perhaps matching TRBD1 (6 bases). V lost 3 bases and J lost 0, with 11 bases in between. CDR1 is DFQATT, CDR2 SNEGSKA, per germline (reference sequence). The CDR3 covers 14 residues. The CDR3 sequence: CSASRGTANYGYTF. The CDR3 coding sequence is TGCAGTGCTAGTAGGGGGACCGCTAACTATGGCTACACCTTC.

The chain combines TRBV20-1 with TRBJ2-1, with TRBD2 matching over 10 bases. The junction had 4 bases not matched to a gene; V was cut back by 5 bases and J by 3 bases. There are 14 residues in the CDR3. Germline loops: CDR1 DFQATT, CDR2 SNEGSKA (reference sequence). Here the CDR3 DNA reads TGCAGTGCTTTTCTAGCGGGGGTCTACAATGAGCAGTTCTTC. Protein product: CSAFLAGVYNEQFF.

This chain links TRBV6-6 with TRBJ1-5; possible D gene TRBD1, 5 bases. Germline V gene lookup returns CDR1 MNHNY and CDR2 SVGAGI (reference sequence). The CDR3 length is 15 residues. Trimming removed 7 bases from V and 0 bases from J, with 13 bases in between. In DNA, the CDR3 is TGTGCCAGCAAATCCATCAGGGATAGCAATCAGCCCCAGCATTTT. Amino acids: CASKSIRDSNQPQHF.

The chain links TRBV12-5 to TRBJ1-1, with 8 bases that match TRBD1. Germline assignment: CDR1 LGHNT and CDR2 FRNRAP. Trimming took 1 base from V and 7 from J; bases not matched to a gene: 8. There are 15 residues in the CDR3. CDR3 bases: TGTGCTAGTGGTTTGGACCTGGGGACAGGCGTTGAAGCTTTCTTT. Its protein product is CASGLDLGTGVEAFF. Supplemented by reference TRBV12-5 and TRBJ1-1, the full variable domain reads DARVTQTPRHKVTEMGQEVTMRCQPILGHNTVFWYRQTMMQGLELLAYFRNRAPLDDSGMPKDRFSAEMPDATLATLKIQPSEPRDSAVYFCASGLDLGTGVEAFFGQGTRLTVV.

The gene calls are TRBV5-5 and TRBJ2-3; 8 positions agree with TRBD2. V lost 3 bases, J lost 1 base, and 4 bases stayed unmatched. The length of the CDR3 is 15 residues. Per germline, CDR1 SGHKS and CDR2 YYEKEE (reference sequence). The CDR3 protein is CASSWFSGGTDTQYF. In DNA, the CDR3 is TGTGCCAGCAGCTGGTTTAGCGGGGGCACAGATACGCAGTATTTT.

Only a few counts were recorded for this clonotype. The chain employs TRBV24-1 and TRBJ2-2; a possible D gene is TRBD1 (5 bases). The V end lost 7 bases, the J end lost 3 bases, and 17 bases lay between the germline ends. The CDR3 has 16 amino acids. Looked up from germline, CDR1 is KGHDR and CDR2 is SFDVKD. The DNA of the CDR3 is TGTGCCACCAGGAATTCGTTTCAGGGTGACACCGGGGAGCTGTTTTTT. Translating it yields CATRNSFQGDTGELFF.

The V gene is TRBV7-2, the J gene TRBJ2-5; TRBD1 matches at 11 bases. Losses at the gene ends were 5 bases for V and 5 bases for J; bases not matched to a gene: 10. Germline V gives CDR1 SGHTA, CDR2 FQGNSA. The CDR3 covers 16 residues. DNA of the CDR3: TGTGCCAGCAGCAATCGGACAGGGGGCCTTGTGGAGACCCAGTACTTC. As protein: CASSNRTGGLVETQYF.

The chain links TRBV11-2 to TRBJ1-1; tentative D call: TRBD1 (5 bases). Trimming removed 5 bases at V and 6 bases at J, with 16 bases between. Germline-derived CDR1 and CDR2 are SGHAT and FQNNGV. CDR3 size: 14 residues. CDR3 sequence: CASSRQLEGAEAFF. CDR3 in DNA: TGTGCCAGCAGCCGACAGTTGGAGGGAGCTGAAGCTTTCTTT.

There are a few counts of this clonotype. The genes are TRBV7-2 and TRBJ1-2; the D gene is possibly TRBD1 (5 bases). Trimming stripped 3 bases from V and 4 bases from J, with 12 bases between. The CDR3 has 14 amino acids. Germline-derived CDR1 and CDR2 are SGHTA and FQGNSA. This CDR3 reads CASSFARGAYGYTF. CDR3 coding DNA: TGTGCCAGCAGCTTCGCCCGGGGCGCCTATGGCTACACCTTC.

J is TRBJ1-5 and V is TRBV7-9; D is uncertain. This CDR3 spans 14 amino acids. The V gene lost 4 bases and the J gene lost 3 bases, with 10 bases spanning the gap. Germline CDR1 is SEHNR and CDR2 is FQNEAQ (reference sequence). In nucleotides, the CDR3 is TGTGCCAGCAGCTCGGGCCAAAACAATCAGCCCCAGCATTTT. Protein sequence: CASSSGQNNQPQHF.

This sequence joins TRBV15 and TRBJ2-7; weak D call: TRBD1 (6 bases). The CDR3 length is 14 residues. Germline CDR1 reads LNHNV; CDR2 reads YYDKDF (reference sequence). Trimming took off 3 bases at V and 9 bases at J, with 18 bases between the two ends. The CDR3 coding sequence is TGTGCCACCAGCAGCGGGACACTGCCTAGGGTGCAGTACGTC. This sequence encodes CATSSGTLPRVQYV.

The J gene is TRBJ2-7, the V gene TRBV9, with TRBD2 identical over 11 bases. CDR3 length: 16 amino acids. Trimming took 0 bases from V and 3 from J; bases not matched to a gene: 5. CDR1 and CDR2 (germline): SGDLS, YYNGEE. The CDR3 sequence is CASSVATSGGIYEQYF. In nucleotides, the CDR3 is TGTGCCAGCAGCGTAGCAACTAGCGGGGGAATCTACGAGCAGTACTTC.

Ten or more counts support this clonotype. The chain couples TRBV27 to TRBJ2-3; the D gene could be TRBD1 or TRBD2 (6 bases each). Trimming left V 6 bases short and J 3 bases short, with 13 bases between. CDR1 and CDR2 from the germline V gene are MNHEY and SMNVEV (reference sequence). The CDR3 contains 14 residues. The CDR3 reads CASSHGGLTDTQYF. The CDR3, as DNA: TGTGCCAGCAGCCATGGGGGGCTAACAGATACGCAGTATTTT.